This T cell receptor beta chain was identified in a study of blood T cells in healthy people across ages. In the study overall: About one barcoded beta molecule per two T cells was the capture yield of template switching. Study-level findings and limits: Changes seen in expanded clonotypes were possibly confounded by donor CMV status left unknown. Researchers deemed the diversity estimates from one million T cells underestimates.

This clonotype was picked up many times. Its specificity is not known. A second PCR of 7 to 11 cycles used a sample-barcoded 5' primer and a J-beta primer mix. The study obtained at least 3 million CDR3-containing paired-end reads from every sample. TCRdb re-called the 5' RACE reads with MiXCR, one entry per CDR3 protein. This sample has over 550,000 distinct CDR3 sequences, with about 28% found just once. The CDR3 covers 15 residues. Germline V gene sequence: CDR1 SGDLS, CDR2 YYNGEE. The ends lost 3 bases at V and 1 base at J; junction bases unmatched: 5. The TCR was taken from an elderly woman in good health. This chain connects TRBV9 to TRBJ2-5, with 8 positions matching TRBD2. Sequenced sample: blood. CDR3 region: CASSERGSGQETQYF. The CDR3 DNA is TGTGCCAGCAGCGAGCGGGGGAGCGGCCAAGAGACCCAGTACTTC.